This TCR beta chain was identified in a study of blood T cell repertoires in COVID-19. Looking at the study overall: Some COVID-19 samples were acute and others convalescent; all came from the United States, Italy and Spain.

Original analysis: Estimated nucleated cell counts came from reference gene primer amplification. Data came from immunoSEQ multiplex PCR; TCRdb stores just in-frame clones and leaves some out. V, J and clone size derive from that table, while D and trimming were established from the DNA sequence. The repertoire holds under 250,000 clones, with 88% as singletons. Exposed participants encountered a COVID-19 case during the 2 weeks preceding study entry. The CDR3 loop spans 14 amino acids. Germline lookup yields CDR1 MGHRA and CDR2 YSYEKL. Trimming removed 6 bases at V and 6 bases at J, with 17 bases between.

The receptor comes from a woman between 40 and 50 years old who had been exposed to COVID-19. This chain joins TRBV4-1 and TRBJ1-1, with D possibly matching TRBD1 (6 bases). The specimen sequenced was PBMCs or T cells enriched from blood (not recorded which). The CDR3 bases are TGCGCCAGCAGGGGTCAAGGGGGAGGGCCTGAAGCTTTCTTT. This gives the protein CASRGQGGGPEAFF.